Following are 16 T cell receptor beta chains from one sample sequenced in a study of T cells in Graves' hyperthyroidism and ophthalmopathy. Researchers amplified the TCR beta CDR3 regions from RNA transcripts. RT-PCR in the first round (using the HTBI primer set) targeted the TCR CDR3. MiXCR, applied by TCRdb to the multiplex PCR reads, yields one record per CDR3 protein. The table records under 400,000 distinct CDR3 sequences, around 17% of them present only once. The source material was blood. All receptors come from a man aged 25 to 40 with Graves' hyperthyroidism.

This clonotype has a handful of counts. The V gene is TRBV2, the J gene TRBJ2-1; 7 bases are a match to TRBD2. The V segment lost 3 bases and the J segment 10 bases; nucleotides outside the gene matches: 12. The CDR3 loop spans 15 amino acids. Germline values: CDR1 SNHLY, CDR2 FYNNEI. CDR3 sequence reads: CASSEFRLAAVEQFF. CDR3 bases: TGTGCCAGCAGTGAGTTTCGCCTAGCGGCCGTGGAGCAGTTCTTC.

There are a few counts of this clonotype. A much larger clone sits a single nucleotide away, making a read error possible. The chain employs TRBV30 and TRBJ2-7; 7 bases match TRBD2. J gave up 4 bases and V 4 bases, and 13 bases lay outside the gene matches. CDR1 is GTSNPN, CDR2 SVGIG, per germline (reference sequence). The length of the CDR3 is 15 residues. CDR3 bases: TGTGCCTGGAATGTACAGGCTAGCGGAAAATACGAGCAGTACTTC. Translating gives CAWNVQASGKYEQYF.

This clonotype came up many times. The chain carries TRBV11-1 and TRBJ1-6; 8 nucleotides line up with TRBD1. This CDR3 contains 15 residues. Germline V lookup: CDR1 SGHAT, CDR2 FQDESV (reference sequence). V trimming: 4 bases; J trimming: 7 bases; junction bases outside the gene matches: 6. The CDR3 sequence is CASSWAGTGNSPLHF. The CDR3 DNA reads as TGTGCCAGCAGCTGGGCCGGGACAGGCAATTCACCCCTCCACTTT.

A few counts support this clonotype. V is TRBV7-9 and J is TRBJ2-1; TRBD1 agrees at 7 bases. The J call may be wrong; the DNA end is better matched by TRBJ2-7. The CDR3 has 15 amino acids. Germline CDR1 reads SEHNR; CDR2 reads FQNEAQ (reference sequence). CDR3 nucleotides: TGTGCCAGCAGGGGGACAGCATCGACCTACAATGAGCAGTACTTC. Amino acid sequence: CASRGTASTYNEQYF.

This clonotype was counted at least ten times. The chain uses TRBV27 and TRBJ1-5; D is undetermined. Germline lookup yields CDR1 MNHEY and CDR2 SMNVEV (reference sequence). V gave up 10 bases and J gave up 1 base, with 20 bases separating them. The CDR3 is made up of 16 amino acids. The CDR3 bases are TGTGCCACCCCCCTTCGCGGACTTTTAAGCAATCAGCCCCAGCATTTT. Its protein is CATPLRGLLSNQPQHF.

This clonotype turned up a few times. The chain links TRBV5-6 to TRBJ2-5; TRBD2 is a possible D gene (6 bases). Germline V lookup: CDR1 SGHDT, CDR2 YYEEEE. This CDR3 comprises 15 residues. V dropped 5 bases and J dropped 0 bases, with 14 bases sitting between them. The CDR3 region has the DNA TGTGCCAGCAGTTCAAGAAGCGGGTACCAAGAGACCCAGTACTTC. Translating it yields CASSSRSGYQETQYF. The full variable domain, in which reference TRBV5-6 and TRBJ2-5 provide the parts outside the CDR3, is DAGVTQSPTHLIKTRGQQVTLRCSPKSGHDTVSWYQQALGQGPQFIFQYYEEEERQRGNFPDRFSGHQFPNYSSELNVNALLLGDSALYLCASSSRSGYQETQYFGPGTRLLVL.

The table lists this clonotype with many counts. This sequence joins TRBV30 and TRBJ2-1; D possibly matches TRBD1 or TRBD2 (5 bases each). The CDR3 runs to 11 residues. Trimming left V 5 bases short and J 8 bases short, with 10 bases between. Germline V gene lookup returns CDR1 GTSNPN and CDR2 SVGIG (reference sequence). This CDR3 reads CAWDRGDEQFF. The CDR3 DNA reads as TGTGCCTGGGACCGAGGGGATGAGCAGTTCTTC.

Only one count was recorded for this clonotype. The V and J genes are TRBV6-4 and TRBJ1-1; tentative D call: TRBD1 (5 bases). This CDR3 has 14 residues. Germline V gives CDR1 MRHNA, CDR2 SNTAGT. The V gene lost 7 bases and the J gene lost 6 bases, with 18 bases spanning the gap. The CDR3 reads CASKVSISGAEAFF. CDR3 sequence (DNA): TGTGCCAGCAAGGTCTCCATTTCGGGGGCTGAAGCTTTCTTT.

This clonotype turned up a few times. The chain has TRBV5-1 and TRBJ2-5; D may correspond to TRBD1 or TRBD2 (5 bases each). The CDR3 spans 15 residues. Germline V CDR1 and CDR2: SGHRS, YFSETQ. Trimming took off 0 bases at V and 3 bases at J, with 12 bases between the two ends. The CDR3 sequence: CASSLVGTDEETQYF. DNA for the CDR3: TGCGCCAGCAGCTTGGTAGGGACCGATGAAGAGACCCAGTACTTC. Using reference TRBV5-1 and TRBJ2-5 for the parts outside the CDR3, the full variable domain is KAGVTQTPRYLIKTRGQQVTLSCSPISGHRSVSWYQQTPGQGLQFLFEYFSETQRNKGNFPGRFSGRQFSNSRSEMNVSTLELGDSALYLCASSLVGTDEETQYFGPGTRLLVL.

This clonotype was seen ten or more times. The CDR3: CASSPGFYYGYTF. CDR3 in DNA: TGTGCCAGCAGTCCTGGATTCTACTATGGCTACACCTTC. J is TRBJ1-2 and V is TRBV12-3 or TRBV12-4; no definite D call. V gave up 5 bases and J gave up 3 bases, with 10 bases separating them. The CDR3 totals 13 residues.

This clonotype came up a few times. This chain uses TRBV19 with TRBJ2-1; the D gene is possibly TRBD2 (5 bases). The CDR3 is 16 residues long. V shed 5 bases and J shed 7 bases, with 21 bases lying between them. Germline CDR1 is LNHDA and CDR2 is SQIVND (reference sequence). The CDR3: CASSPYRSGGSNEQFF. DNA of the CDR3: TGTGCCAGTAGTCCTTATAGGAGCGGAGGCTCGAATGAGCAGTTCTTC.

This clonotype was detected a few times. V usage is TRBV29-1 and J usage is TRBJ2-3; maybe TRBD1 (6 bases). Germline V gene sequence: CDR1 SQVTM, CDR2 ANQGSEA. CDR3 length: 14 residues. V gave up 6 bases and J gave up 4 bases, with 17 bases separating them. The CDR3 sequence is CSVGINTGSDTQYF. The CDR3 DNA reads TGCAGCGTGGGAATCAATACAGGGTCAGATACGCAGTATTTT.

This rearrangement joins TRBV5-1 to TRBJ1-6; D not certain. CDR1 is SGHRS, CDR2 YFSETQ, per germline. This CDR3 spans 15 amino acids. Trimming removed 0 bases from V and 10 bases from J, with 14 bases in between. CDR3 region: CASSLDDVRSSPLHF. The CDR3 DNA reads as TGCGCCAGCAGCTTGGATGACGTAAGGTCCTCACCCCTCCACTTT.

V and J are TRBV6-1 and TRBJ2-1; TRBD1 agrees at 8 bases. The CDR3 spans 14 residues. After removal of 6 bases from V and 4 bases from J, the junction contained 5 bases not matched to a gene. Germline V gives CDR1 MNHNS, CDR2 SASEGT. The CDR3 spells CASSRDRPYNEQFF. The CDR3 nucleotides read TGTGCCAGCAGCCGGGACAGGCCATACAATGAGCAGTTCTTC.

V usage is TRBV19 and J usage is TRBJ2-2, with D uncertain. Deletions cut 10 bases from V and 5 bases from J, with 14 bases between. Germline loops: CDR1 LNHDA, CDR2 SQIVND (reference sequence). The CDR3 spans 13 residues. The chain's CDR3 is CATNNFMTGELFF. In DNA form, the CDR3 reads TGTGCCACTAATAATTTCATGACCGGGGAGCTGTTTTTT.

Comments on this clonotype: This may come from a read error, since a much larger clone is one base off. V usage is TRBV7-9 and J usage is TRBJ2-7; the D is unclear. Deletions cut 7 bases from V and 9 bases from J, with 7 bases between. The CDR3 runs to 9 residues. Germline V gives CDR1 SEHNR, CDR2 FQNEAQ (reference sequence). CDR3 protein: CASKDGQYF. CDR3 coding DNA: TGTGCCAGCAAGGATGGGCAGTACTTC.